The 29 T cell receptor beta chains below were found in one sample sequenced in a study of shared clonotypes between healthy human individuals. Clones were sequenced by immunoSEQ multiplex PCR, and TCRdb holds only the in-frame ones, with some missing. The repertoire includes 950,000 to 1,300,000 clones, 75% of them detected once, and about 1.5% sits in the top ten. The sequenced sample consisted of memory CD4+ T cells sorted from blood. Subset of the sample: CD45RA-negative fraction. The receptors originated from a young man in good health.

This clone has only a few counts. This sequence joins TRBV5-1 and TRBJ1-4; the D is unclear. CDR3 length: 14 residues. V was cut by 4 bases and J by 4 bases, with 11 bases left in between. Germline values: CDR1 SGHRS, CDR2 YFSETQ. The DNA for the CDR3 is TGCGCCAGCAGCATGAGGACCGGTAATGAAAAACTGTTTTTT. As protein: CASSMRTGNEKLFF.

The chain links TRBV5-5 to TRBJ2-7; 10 nucleotides agree with TRBD2. The CDR3 has 16 amino acids. CDR1 SGHKS and CDR2 YYEKEE come from the germline V gene (reference sequence). Trimming took 6 bases from V and 0 from J; bases not matched to a gene: 9. The CDR3 coding sequence is TGTGCCAGCAAAATGGGGCTAGCGGGAGACTCCTACGAGCAGTACTTC. It is translated as CASKMGLAGDSYEQYF. Using reference TRBV5-5 and TRBJ2-7 for the parts outside the CDR3, the full variable domain is DAGVTQSPTHLIKTRGQQVTLRCSPISGHKSVSWYQQVLGQGPQFIFQYYEKEERGRGNFPDRFSARQFPNYSSELNVNALLLGDSALYLCASKMGLAGDSYEQYFGPGTRLTVT.

This chain joins TRBV27 and TRBJ1-2, with D maybe TRBD1 (5 bases). V dropped 3 bases and J dropped 2 bases, with 7 bases sitting between them. Germline V lookup: CDR1 MNHEY, CDR2 SMNVEV (reference sequence). This CDR3 comprises 13 residues. Here the CDR3 reads CASSFAGNYGYTF. The CDR3 DNA sequence: TGTGCCAGCAGTTTCGCAGGGAACTATGGCTACACCTTC.

A few counts support this clone. The sample carries other DNA sequences with the same CDR3. V gene TRBV7-9 combines with J gene TRBJ1-2, with 9 bases aligning to TRBD1. The CDR3 is 14 residues long. Trimming took 5 bases from V and 4 from J; bases not matched to a gene: 5. Germline V gene lookup returns CDR1 SEHNR and CDR2 FQNEAQ (reference sequence). The CDR3 DNA sequence: TGTGCCAGCAGCCCCGGGACAGGGACCTATGGCTACACCTTC. Encoded protein: CASSPGTGTYGYTF.

The chain links TRBV9 to TRBJ1-3; a possible D gene is TRBD1 (5 bases). This CDR3 spans 14 amino acids. With 3 bases removed from V and 6 bases from J, the gap between germline ends came to 13 bases. Germline V gives CDR1 SGDLS, CDR2 YYNGEE. In DNA, the CDR3 is TGTGCCAGCAGCGCGCAGCCACAGGAAAACACCATATATTTT. Its translation is CASSAQPQENTIYF. Complete variable domain (other parts from reference TRBV9 and TRBJ1-3): DSGVTQTPKHLITATGQRVTLRCSPRSGDLSVYWYQQSLDQGLQFLIQYYNGEERAKGNILERFSAQQFPDLHSELNLSSLELGDSALYFCASSAQPQENTIYFGEGSWLTVV.

This chain connects TRBV6-5 to TRBJ1-4, with D uncertain. The CDR3 is made up of 13 amino acids. CDR1 is MNHEY and CDR2 is SVGAGI in the germline V gene. Trimming cost V 6 bases and J 6 bases, with 11 bases left between them. The CDR3 DNA sequence: TGTGCCAGCAGCCACGAGTTCGATGAAAAACTGTTTTTT. Amino acid sequence: CASSHEFDEKLFF.

The chain uses TRBV30 and TRBJ2-2, with 10 positions matching TRBD2. The CDR3 runs to 18 residues. The J segment lost 4 bases and the V segment lost 0 bases, leaving 11 bases of the junction unmatched. Germline assignment: CDR1 GTSNPN and CDR2 SVGIG (reference sequence). This CDR3 reads CAWSVLPSGRAVTGELFF. As DNA, the CDR3 is TGTGCCTGGAGTGTATTACCCAGCGGGAGGGCCGTCACCGGGGAGCTGTTTTTT.

CDR3 loop: CSVGARGSDTQYF. Here the CDR3 DNA reads TGCAGCGTGGGAGCAAGGGGATCGGATACGCAGTATTTT. The chain uses TRBV29-1 and TRBJ2-3; D is tentatively TRBD1 or TRBD2 (5 bases each). The CDR3 consists of 13 residues. Germline CDR1 reads SQVTM; CDR2 reads ANQGSEA. Trimming stripped 6 bases from V and 6 bases from J, with 16 bases between.

V is TRBV29-1 and J is TRBJ2-7; D gene unclear. The CDR3 extends over 12 amino acids. V was shortened by 3 bases and J by 1 base, with 7 bases between the two germline ends. Germline V gives CDR1 SQVTM, CDR2 ANQGSEA. The CDR3 bases are TGCAGCGTTGAGGTAGGGTCCTACGAGCAGTACTTC. It codes for CSVEVGSYEQYF.

V gene TRBV18 combines with J gene TRBJ2-1; tentative D call: TRBD2 (6 bases). Germline loops: CDR1 KGHSH, CDR2 LQKENI. Between the trimmed V and J ends, which lost 1 base and 5 bases, there was a span of 12 bases. The CDR3 sequence is 15 residues long. CDR3 loop: CASSPLPGVDNEQFF. CDR3 sequence (DNA): TGTGCCAGCTCACCACTCCCGGGGGTCGACAATGAGCAGTTCTTC.

This clone was counted ten times or more. The genes are TRBV19 and TRBJ2-2; possibly TRBD1 for D (6 bases). V shed 4 bases and J shed 4 bases, with 16 bases lying between them. CDR1 and CDR2 (germline): LNHDA, SQIVND (reference sequence). The CDR3 runs to 16 residues. The CDR3 DNA is TGTGCCAGTAGTACCCCCCAGGGGTCGGTCACCGGGGAGCTGTTTTTT. It codes for CASSTPQGSVTGELFF. Supplemented by reference TRBV19 and TRBJ2-2, the full variable domain reads DGGITQSPKYLFRKEGQNVTLSCEQNLNHDAMYWYRQDPGQGLRLIYYSQIVNDFQKGDIAEGYSVSREKKESFPLTVTSAQKNPTAFYLCASSTPQGSVTGELFFGEGSRLTVL.

J is TRBJ2-1 and V is TRBV6-1; possible D gene TRBD2, 6 bases. V was pared by 6 bases and J by 7 bases, with 13 bases between. Germline values: CDR1 MNHNS, CDR2 SASEGT. This CDR3 is built from 13 residues. CDR3 nucleotides: TGTGCCAGCAGGGGCGGAGGGTGGAATGAGCAGTTCTTC. This gives the protein CASRGGGWNEQFF.

The chain couples TRBV27 to TRBJ1-5; D possibly corresponds to TRBD1 (5 bases). Trimming removed 2 bases from V and 6 bases from J, with 20 bases in between. This CDR3 has 17 residues. Germline V lookup: CDR1 MNHEY, CDR2 SMNVEV (reference sequence). The CDR3 nucleotides are TGTGCCAGCAGTTTACATGGGGCCGGTTACACTAGTCAGCCCCAGCATTTT. This sequence encodes CASSLHGAGYTSQPQHF.

V and J are TRBV5-1 and TRBJ2-3, with 7 bases lining up with TRBD2. This CDR3 contains 19 residues. The germline CDR1 and CDR2 sequences are SGHRS and YFSETQ. J gave up 0 bases and V 0 bases, and 13 bases lay outside the gene matches. The CDR3 DNA is TGCGCCAGCAGCTTGGGTAGGCTGAGGGAGGGGAGAAGCACAGATACGCAGTATTTT. Residues: CASSLGRLREGRSTDTQYF. Based on the CDR3 plus reference TRBV5-1 and TRBJ2-3, the full variable domain is KAGVTQTPRYLIKTRGQQVTLSCSPISGHRSVSWYQQTPGQGLQFLFEYFSETQRNKGNFPGRFSGRQFSNSRSEMNVSTLELGDSALYLCASSLGRLREGRSTDTQYFGPGTRLTVL.

The CDR3 nucleotides read TGCGCCAGCAGCCCTTGGACAGGGGGCTATTATGGCTACACCTTC. As protein: CASSPWTGGYYGYTF. The V gene is TRBV5-1, the J gene TRBJ1-2; TRBD1 matches at 11 bases. The germline V gene encodes CDR1 SGHRS and CDR2 YFSETQ. Trimming cost V 4 bases and J 5 bases; bases outside gene matches: 7. The CDR3 is 15 amino acids.

J is TRBJ2-7 and V is TRBV5-1; 7 bases agree with TRBD1. V gave up 3 bases and J gave up 3 bases; unmatched junction bases: 9. The CDR3 is 15 residues long. The germline V gene has CDR1 SGHRS and CDR2 YFSETQ. Here the CDR3 reads CASSSGDRTIYEQYF. CDR3 DNA: TGCGCCAGCAGCTCAGGGGACAGAACCATCTACGAGCAGTACTTC.

The genes are TRBV18 and TRBJ2-3; D is perhaps TRBD1 (6 bases). V lost 2 bases and J 0 bases, leaving 9 bases between the germline ends. Germline V gives CDR1 KGHSH, CDR2 LQKENI. CDR3 size: 15 residues. As DNA, the CDR3 is TGTGCCAGCTCACCAAAGGGGGTTAGCACAGATACGCAGTATTTT. This sequence encodes CASSPKGVSTDTQYF.

A remark on this clone: The sample has other DNA sequences that encode this CDR3 too. The chain's CDR3 is CASSSGGETQYF. The DNA of the CDR3 is TGTGCCAGCAGCTCCGGAGGGGAGACCCAGTACTTC. The genes are TRBV7-2 and TRBJ2-5, with D possibly TRBD2 on 6 matching bases. The CDR3 runs to 12 residues. Germline assignment: CDR1 SGHTA and CDR2 FQGNSA. The ends were cut back, 4 bases at V and 5 bases at J, with 8 bases in the middle. The full variable domain, rest sourced from reference TRBV7-2 and TRBJ2-5, is GAGVSQSPSNKVTEKGKDVELRCDPISGHTALYWYRQSLGQGLEFLIYFQGNSAPDKSGLPSDRFSAERTGGSVSTLTIQRTQQEDSAVYLCASSSGGETQYFGPGTRLLVL.

J is TRBJ1-6 and V is TRBV5-1; no definite D call. The CDR3 spans 17 residues. Per germline, CDR1 SGHRS and CDR2 YFSETQ. Trimming took off 0 bases at V and 2 bases at J, with 12 bases between the two ends. The CDR3 spells CASSLAPSAAYNSPLHF. CDR3 sequence (DNA): TGCGCCAGCAGCTTGGCACCCTCTGCAGCCTATAATTCACCCCTCCACTTT.

The rearrangement uses TRBV10-1 and TRBJ2-6; D is unclear. This CDR3 has 14 amino acids. The ends were cut back, 0 bases at V and 2 bases at J, with 2 bases in the middle. CDR1 is WNHNN, CDR2 SYGVQD, per germline (reference sequence). CDR3 sequence: CASSESTGANVLTF. CDR3 bases: TGCGCCAGCAGTGAGTCGACTGGGGCCAACGTCCTGACTTTC.

V usage is TRBV15 and J usage is TRBJ1-4, with a weak D call TRBD1 (6 bases). Germline V gives CDR1 LNHNV, CDR2 YYDKDF (reference sequence). The V gene lost 3 bases and the J gene lost 7 bases, with 15 bases spanning the gap. The CDR3 covers 15 residues. CDR3 sequence: CATSSVGGAGEKLFF. The CDR3 coding sequence is TGTGCCACCAGCAGTGTAGGGGGGGCAGGTGAAAAACTGTTTTTT.

This clone was seen at least ten times. The chain is built from TRBV19 and TRBJ1-5; no clear D. This CDR3 has 14 amino acids. V lost 9 bases to trimming and J lost 5 bases, with 17 bases between them. Germline-derived CDR1 and CDR2 are LNHDA and SQIVND (reference sequence). For the CDR3, the DNA is TGTGCCAGCCACGGGCCCCAAGGCCATCAGCCCCAGCATTTT. Its translation: CASHGPQGHQPQHF.

Turning to this clone: Other DNA sequences in the sample encode the same CDR3. For the CDR3, the DNA is TGTGCCTGGAGTGTTACCAGGGGCAATCAGCCCCAGCATTTT. This sequence encodes CAWSVTRGNQPQHF. The chain recombines TRBV30 with TRBJ1-5; TRBD1 is a possible D gene (5 bases). The CDR3 extends over 14 amino acids. V lost 0 bases to trimming and J lost 2 bases, with 8 bases between them. CDR1 is GTSNPN and CDR2 is SVGIG in the germline V gene (reference sequence).

This clone turned up a few times. The chain carries TRBV2 and TRBJ2-3, with 9 bases that match TRBD2. J lost 5 bases, V lost 7 bases, and 13 bases had no gene match. Germline V gene sequence: CDR1 SNHLY, CDR2 FYNNEI. The CDR3 is made up of 16 amino acids. This CDR3 is CASKGLAGVGQDTQYF. DNA for the CDR3: TGTGCCAGCAAGGGATTAGCGGGAGTCGGTCAAGATACGCAGTATTTT.

This chain uses TRBV6-6 with TRBJ2-7, with 7 bases matching TRBD2. J gave up 9 bases and V 5 bases, and 10 bases lay outside the gene matches. CDR1 is MNHNY and CDR2 is SVGAGI in the germline V gene (reference sequence). The CDR3 extends over 13 amino acids. CDR3 in amino acids: CASSERGSGGQYF. In DNA form, the CDR3 reads TGTGCCAGCAGTGAGCGGGGTTCGGGGGGGCAGTACTTC.

V gene TRBV11-2 combines with J gene TRBJ2-3; D uncertain. The CDR3 spans 15 residues. Trimming removed 3 bases from V and 6 bases from J, with 16 bases in between. CDR1 is SGHAT, CDR2 FQNNGV, per germline. The CDR3 DNA follows: TGTGCCAGCAGCTTGAGTGTACCGGTGCGGGATACGCAGTATTTT. Translation: CASSLSVPVRDTQYF.

This clone was picked up a small number of times. The V call is TRBV9, the J call TRBJ2-3; the match to TRBD2 covers 7 bases. J gave up 7 bases and V 4 bases, and 9 bases lay outside the gene matches. The CDR3 runs 14 residues. Germline V lookup: CDR1 SGDLS, CDR2 YYNGEE. The DNA for the CDR3 is TGTGCCAGCAGCCCCCAGACTAGCAAGAATACGCAGTATTTT. Protein product: CASSPQTSKNTQYF.

The rearrangement uses TRBV27 and TRBJ1-2; TRBD1 might be the D (5 bases). The CDR3 is 14 amino acids. V dropped 5 bases and J dropped 3 bases, with 13 bases sitting between them. Germline loops: CDR1 MNHEY, CDR2 SMNVEV (reference sequence). The CDR3, as DNA: TGTGCCAGCAGTGGCTCAGACAGTGACTATGGCTACACCTTC. Its protein product is CASSGSDSDYGYTF.

A single count supports this clone. The CDR3 loop reads CASSAEGRVGGELFF. The CDR3 nucleotides read TGCGCCAGCAGCGCGGAAGGGAGGGTTGGCGGGGAGCTGTTTTTT. The chain joins TRBV5-1 to TRBJ2-2; 7 bases are shared with TRBD2. Per germline, CDR1 SGHRS and CDR2 YFSETQ. The CDR3 covers 15 residues. V shed 4 bases and J 7 bases; nucleotides not matched to a gene: 10.